Listed here are 17 T cell receptor beta chains from one sample, sequenced in a study of T cell changes during pregnancy in multiple sclerosis (dated by TCRdb to between 2018 and 2021). Libraries came from the immunoSEQ multiplex PCR assay. As stored in TCRdb, this immuneACCESS dataset retains in-frame rearrangements with V and J assigned. A fraction of the clones does not appear; measured against another copy, unresolved V genes explain less than half of the discrepancy, and the remainder lacks a known reason. Recorded for this sample are around 70,000 clones; approximately 90% of them occurred a single time. Of the sample, approximately 1.4% falls within the top ten clones. The sequences come from peripheral blood, collected in the third trimester of pregnancy. These receptors came from a female donor with multiple sclerosis, enrolled in a pregnancy study.

The V and J genes are TRBV9 and TRBJ1-4; 7 bases are a match to TRBD1. V lost 2 bases to trimming and J lost 5 bases; unmatched junction nucleotides: 3. This CDR3 has 14 amino acids. CDR1 is SGDLS, CDR2 YYNGEE, per germline. The CDR3 is CASSVGQANEKLFF. The CDR3 region has the DNA TGTGCCAGCAGCGTTGGACAGGCAAATGAAAAACTGTTTTTT. Full variable domain (rest looked up from reference TRBV9 and TRBJ1-4): DSGVTQTPKHLITATGQRVTLRCSPRSGDLSVYWYQQSLDQGLQFLIQYYNGEERAKGNILERFSAQQFPDLHSELNLSSLELGDSALYFCASSVGQANEKLFFGSGTQLSVL.

The chain has TRBV30 and TRBJ1-5; 8 bases are a match to TRBD1. The CDR3 has 15 amino acids. Germline CDR1 and CDR2: GTSNPN and SVGIG (reference sequence). V lost 0 bases to trimming and J lost 3 bases; unmatched junction nucleotides: 4. This CDR3 reads CAWSVGTGDNQPQHF. CDR3 sequence (DNA): TGTGCCTGGAGTGTGGGGACAGGAGACAATCAGCCCCAGCATTTT.

The chain employs TRBV5-1 and TRBJ1-2, with D tentatively TRBD1 (5 bases). Trimming took off 1 base at V and 1 base at J, with 11 bases between the two ends. From germline, CDR1 is SGHRS and CDR2 YFSETQ. The CDR3 is made up of 15 amino acids. CDR3 DNA sequence: TGCGCCAGCAGCTTGAAGGGGAACATTAACTATGGCTACACCTTC. Residues: CASSLKGNINYGYTF.

The chain joins TRBV7-3 to TRBJ2-7; possible D gene TRBD1, 6 bases. CDR3 length: 15 amino acids. Germline CDR1 SGHTA, CDR2 FQGTGA. The V and J ends lost 5 bases and 3 bases respectively, with 17 bases between them. The CDR3 sequence is CASSRGQSQVYEQYF. DNA of the CDR3: TGTGCCAGCAGCCGAGGACAGTCCCAAGTCTACGAGCAGTACTTC.

This clone was found once. The V gene is TRBV5-1, the J gene TRBJ2-1; D is possibly TRBD1 (6 bases). V was shortened by 2 bases and J by 1 base, with 7 bases between the two germline ends. Germline V CDR1 and CDR2: SGHRS, YFSETQ. CDR3 length: 14 amino acids. The CDR3: CASSLDRSYNEQFF. The CDR3 nucleotides read TGCGCCAGCAGCTTAGACAGGTCCTACAATGAGCAGTTCTTC.

This chain uses TRBV2 with TRBJ1-5, with 9 nucleotides matching TRBD1. Unmatched junction bases numbered 0, after V lost 4 bases and J lost 5 bases. The CDR3 consists of 13 residues. In germline, CDR1 is SNHLY, CDR2 FYNNEI. The CDR3 bases are TGTGCCAGCAGTGGACAGGGGGATCAGCCCCAGCATTTT. It is translated as CASSGQGDQPQHF.

The chain recombines TRBV5-5 with TRBJ2-7; tentatively, D is TRBD1 (6 bases). Germline V gives CDR1 SGHKS, CDR2 YYEKEE (reference sequence). The CDR3 runs to 15 residues. Trimming took off 4 bases at V and 3 bases at J, with 17 bases between the two ends. The CDR3 bases are TGTGCCAGCAGCCCTTCCCCGCAGGGGATCTACGAGCAGTACTTC. It yields the protein CASSPSPQGIYEQYF.

V usage is TRBV9 and J usage is TRBJ1-1; D is uncertain. The CDR3 is 13 amino acids. Trimming took 4 bases from V and 1 from J, leaving 8 bases between them. Germline V CDR1 and CDR2: SGDLS, YYNGEE. The CDR3 region has the DNA TGTGCCAGCAGCCCCCAATGGAACACTGAAGCTTTCTTT. This translates into CASSPQWNTEAFF.

CDR3 residues: CASGGNQVSNQPQHF. Written as DNA, the CDR3 is TGTGCCAGCGGGGGCAATCAGGTCTCCAATCAGCCCCAGCATTTT. The chain uses TRBV28 and TRBJ1-5, with D possibly TRBD1 on 6 matching bases. The CDR3 is 15 residues long. Trimming took 8 bases from V and 3 from J, leaving 17 bases between them. Germline CDR1 is MDHEN and CDR2 is SYDVKM.

This chain uses TRBV4-3 with TRBJ2-7; D perhaps matches TRBD1 (6 bases). V was cut by 4 bases and J by 7 bases, with 20 bases left in between. The CDR3 spans 15 residues. The germline gives CDR1 LGHNA, CDR2 YSLEER. CDR3 in amino acids: CASSPGTTPWKEQYF. DNA of the CDR3: TGCGCCAGCAGCCCCGGGACAACTCCGTGGAAGGAGCAGTACTTC.

The chain has TRBV5-4 and TRBJ2-5; 9 bases agree with TRBD2. The CDR3 runs to 16 residues. V was pared by 4 bases and J by 1 base, with 8 bases of the junction left unmatched. Germline V gene lookup returns CDR1 SGHNT and CDR2 YYREEE (reference sequence). The DNA for the CDR3 is TGTGCCAGCAGCCTGTCTAGCGGGGCGCTCCAAGAGACCCAGTACTTC. It encodes CASSLSSGALQETQYF.

In nucleotides, the CDR3 is TGTGCCAGCTCACCCCCCGGGAGGGGTTCCATCTACGAGCAGTACTTC. As protein: CASSPPGRGSIYEQYF. The rearrangement joins TRBV18 to TRBJ2-7; 8 nucleotides agree with TRBD2. Germline loops: CDR1 KGHSH, CDR2 LQKENI. The CDR3 extends over 16 amino acids. V shed 3 bases and J 3 bases; nucleotides not matched to a gene: 10.

The chain is built from TRBV4-2 and TRBJ1-6, with TRBD1 matching 7 bases. This CDR3 contains 16 residues. Germline V lookup: CDR1 LGHNA, CDR2 YNFKEQ. V dropped 2 bases and J dropped 5; count of bases not matched to a gene: 6. The CDR3 spells CASSQTGTENNSPLHF. The CDR3 DNA is TGTGCCAGCAGCCAAACCGGGACAGAAAATAATTCACCCCTCCACTTT.

This clone was counted only a few times. V is TRBV5-1 and J is TRBJ2-2; 7 nucleotides line up with TRBD1. V was clipped by 4 bases and J by 5 bases; unmatched bases: 5. The CDR3 is 14 amino acids. Germline assignment: CDR1 SGHRS and CDR2 YFSETQ. This chain's CDR3 is CASSRTTGTGELFF. The CDR3 DNA reads as TGCGCCAGCAGCCGGACGACAGGGACCGGGGAGCTGTTTTTT.

This chain joins TRBV11-3 and TRBJ2-5; 8 bases map to TRBD1. Per the germline V gene, CDR1 is SGHNT and CDR2 is YENEEA. The ends lost 5 bases at V and 5 bases at J; junction bases unmatched: 10. This CDR3 has 15 amino acids. The CDR3 DNA is TGTGCCAGCAGCCGCAGGACAGGGAATAGGGAGACCCAGTACTTC. This translates into CASSRRTGNRETQYF.

The rearrangement joins TRBV7-9 to TRBJ1-2; perhaps TRBD1 as D (6 bases). Per germline, CDR1 SEHNR and CDR2 FQNEAQ (reference sequence). Trimming removed 3 bases at V and 9 bases at J, with 14 bases between. The CDR3 runs 13 residues. The CDR3 bases are TGTGCCAGCAGCTTGGGACACTCCCGGAGCTACACCTTC. Protein: CASSLGHSRSYTF.

V gene TRBV28 combines with J gene TRBJ1-3; the D is unclear. V was pared by 8 bases and J by 2 bases, with 7 bases between. This CDR3 spans 12 amino acids. The germline CDR1 and CDR2 sequences are MDHEN and SYDVKM. The CDR3 is CASGPPGNTIYF. The CDR3, as DNA: TGTGCCAGCGGGCCTCCTGGAAACACCATATATTTT. The full variable domain, rest sourced from reference TRBV28 and TRBJ1-3, is DVKVTQSSRYLVKRTGEKVFLECVQDMDHENMFWYRQDPGLGLRLIYFSYDVKMKEKGDIPEGYSVSREKKERFSLILESASTNQTSMYLCASGPPGNTIYFGEGSWLTVV.